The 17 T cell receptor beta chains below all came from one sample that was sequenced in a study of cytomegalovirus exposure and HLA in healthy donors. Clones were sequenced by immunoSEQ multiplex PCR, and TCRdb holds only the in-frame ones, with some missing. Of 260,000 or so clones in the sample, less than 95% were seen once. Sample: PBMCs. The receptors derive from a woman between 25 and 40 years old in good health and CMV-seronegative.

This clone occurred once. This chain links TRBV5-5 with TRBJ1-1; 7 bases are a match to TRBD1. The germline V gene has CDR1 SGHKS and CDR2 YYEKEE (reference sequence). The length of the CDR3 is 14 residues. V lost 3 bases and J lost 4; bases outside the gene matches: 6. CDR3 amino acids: CASSWVGGGTEAFF. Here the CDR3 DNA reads TGTGCCAGCAGCTGGGTAGGGGGCGGCACTGAAGCTTTCTTT.

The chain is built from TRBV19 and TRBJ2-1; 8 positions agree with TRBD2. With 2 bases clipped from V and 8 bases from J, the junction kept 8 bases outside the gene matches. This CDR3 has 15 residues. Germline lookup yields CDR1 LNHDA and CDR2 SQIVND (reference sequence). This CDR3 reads CASSIWSGRNDEQFF. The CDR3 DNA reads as TGTGCCAGTAGTATATGGAGCGGGAGAAACGATGAGCAGTTCTTC.

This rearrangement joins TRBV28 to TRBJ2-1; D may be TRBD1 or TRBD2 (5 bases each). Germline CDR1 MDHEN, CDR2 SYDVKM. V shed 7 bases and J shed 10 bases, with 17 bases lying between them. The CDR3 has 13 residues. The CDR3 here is CASNYGTGPEQFF. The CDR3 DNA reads TGTGCCAGCAACTACGGCACGGGACCCGAGCAGTTCTTC.

The CDR3, as DNA: TGTGCCAGCAGTGAAGGACGGGTAGCGGATGAGCAGTTCTTC. Translated: CASSEGRVADEQFF. The chain combines TRBV6-1 with TRBJ2-1, with a tentative D call TRBD2 (6 bases). The V end lost 1 base, the J end lost 8 bases, and 12 bases lay between the germline ends. CDR3 length equals 14 residues. Germline-derived CDR1 and CDR2 are MNHNS and SASEGT.

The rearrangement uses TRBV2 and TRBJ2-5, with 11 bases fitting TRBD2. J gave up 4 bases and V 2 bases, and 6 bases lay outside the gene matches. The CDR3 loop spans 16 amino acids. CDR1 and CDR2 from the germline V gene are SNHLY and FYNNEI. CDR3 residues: CASSEILAGAGETQYF. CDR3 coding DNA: TGTGCCAGCAGTGAAATACTAGCGGGAGCCGGAGAGACCCAGTACTTC. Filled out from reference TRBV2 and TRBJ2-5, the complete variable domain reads EPEVTQTPSHQVTQMGQEVILRCVPISNHLYFYWYRQILGQKVEFLVSFYNNEISEKSEIFDDQFSVERPDGSNFTLKIRSTKLEDSAMYFCASSEILAGAGETQYFGPGTRLLVL.

This chain's CDR3 is CASSLWGRPHEQYF. The CDR3 region has the DNA TGTGCCAGCAGTTTATGGGGGAGACCCCACGAGCAGTACTTC. The chain links TRBV27 to TRBJ2-7; tentatively, D is TRBD1 or TRBD2 (5 bases each). V was pared by 1 base and J by 5 bases, with 12 bases between. CDR3 size: 14 residues. Per the germline V gene, CDR1 is MNHEY and CDR2 is SMNVEV (reference sequence).

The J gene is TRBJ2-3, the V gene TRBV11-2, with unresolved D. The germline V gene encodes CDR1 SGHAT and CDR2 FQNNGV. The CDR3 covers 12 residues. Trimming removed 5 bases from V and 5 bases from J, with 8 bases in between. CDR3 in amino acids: CASSKTGDTQYF. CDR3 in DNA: TGTGCCAGCAGCAAAACTGGAGATACGCAGTATTTT. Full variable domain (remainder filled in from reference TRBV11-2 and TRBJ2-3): EAGVAQSPRYKIIEKRQSVAFWCNPISGHATLYWYQQILGQGPKLLIQFQNNGVVDDSQLPKDRFSAERLKGVDSTLKIQPAKLEDSAVYLCASSKTGDTQYFGPGTRLTVL.

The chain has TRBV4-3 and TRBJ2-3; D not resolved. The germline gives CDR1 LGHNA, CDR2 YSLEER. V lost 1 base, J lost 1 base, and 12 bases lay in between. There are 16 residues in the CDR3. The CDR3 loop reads CASSQGASSGTDTQYF. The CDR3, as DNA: TGCGCCAGCAGCCAAGGGGCCAGCAGTGGCACAGATACGCAGTATTTT.

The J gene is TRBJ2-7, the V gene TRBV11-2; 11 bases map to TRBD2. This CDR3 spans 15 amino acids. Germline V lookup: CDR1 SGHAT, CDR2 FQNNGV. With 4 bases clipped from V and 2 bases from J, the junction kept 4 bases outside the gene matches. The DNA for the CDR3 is TGTGCCAGCAGCTACCAACTAGCGGGAGCCTACGAGCAGTACTTC. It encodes CASSYQLAGAYEQYF.

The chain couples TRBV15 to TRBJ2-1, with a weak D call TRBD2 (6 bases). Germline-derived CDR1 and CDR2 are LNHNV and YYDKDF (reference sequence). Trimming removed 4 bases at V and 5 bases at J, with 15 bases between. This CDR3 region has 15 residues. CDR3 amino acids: CATSTGGPGNNEQFF. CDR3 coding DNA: TGTGCCACCAGCACCGGAGGGCCAGGGAACAATGAGCAGTTCTTC.

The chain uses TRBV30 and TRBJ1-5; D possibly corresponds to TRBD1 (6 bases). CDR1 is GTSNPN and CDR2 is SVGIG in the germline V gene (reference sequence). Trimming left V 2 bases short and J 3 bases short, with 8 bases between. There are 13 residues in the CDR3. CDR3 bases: TGTGCCTGGAGTCAGGGGAACAATCAGCCCCAGCATTTT. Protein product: CAWSQGNNQPQHF.

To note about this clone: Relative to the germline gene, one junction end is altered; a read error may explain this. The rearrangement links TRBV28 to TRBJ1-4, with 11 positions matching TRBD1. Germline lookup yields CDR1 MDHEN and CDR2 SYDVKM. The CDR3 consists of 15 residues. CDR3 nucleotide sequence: TGTGCCAGCAGTATATGGACAGGGGGCAATGAAAAACTGTTTTTT. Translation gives CASSIWTGGNEKLFF.

CDR3 coding DNA: TGTGCCAGCAGCCTTTATAATGAAAAACTGTTTTTT. It yields the protein CASSLYNEKLFF. This chain uses TRBV7-2 with TRBJ1-4; D gene uncertain. The V gene lost 5 bases and the J gene lost 4 bases, with 5 bases spanning the gap. The germline V gene encodes CDR1 SGHTA and CDR2 FQGNSA. CDR3 size: 12 residues.

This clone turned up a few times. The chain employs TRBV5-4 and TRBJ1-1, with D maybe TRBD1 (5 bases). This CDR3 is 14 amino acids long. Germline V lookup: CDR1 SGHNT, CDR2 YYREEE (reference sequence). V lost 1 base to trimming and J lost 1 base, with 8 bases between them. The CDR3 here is CASSLQGSNTEAFF. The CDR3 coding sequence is TGTGCCAGCAGCTTGCAGGGATCGAACACTGAAGCTTTCTTT.

The CDR3 sequence: CASSQELALTKNIQYF. CDR3 in DNA: TGCGCCAGCAGCCAAGAACTGGCGTTGACCAAAAACATTCAGTACTTC. V and J are TRBV4-3 and TRBJ2-4; D call uncertain. This CDR3 spans 16 amino acids. Germline CDR1 is LGHNA and CDR2 is YSLEER. V was clipped by 0 bases and J by 2 bases, with 11 bases between them.

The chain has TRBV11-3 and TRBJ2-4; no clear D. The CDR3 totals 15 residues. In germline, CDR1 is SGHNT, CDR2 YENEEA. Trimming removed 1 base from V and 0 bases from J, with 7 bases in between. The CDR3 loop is CASSLVWEAKNIQYF. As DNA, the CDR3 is TGTGCCAGCAGCTTAGTGTGGGAAGCCAAAAACATTCAGTACTTC.

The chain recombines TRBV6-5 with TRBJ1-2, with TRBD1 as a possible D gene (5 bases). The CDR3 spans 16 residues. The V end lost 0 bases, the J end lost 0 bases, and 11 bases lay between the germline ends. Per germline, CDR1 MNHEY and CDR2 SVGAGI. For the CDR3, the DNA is TGTGCCAGCAGTTACTCTCAGGGCATTGCTAACTATGGCTACACCTTC. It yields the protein CASSYSQGIANYGYTF.